These 20 T cell receptor beta chains were all obtained from the same sample, sequenced in a study of human thymus T cells. Libraries were prepared by immunoSEQ multiplex PCR; TCRdb keeps only in-frame clonotypes and omits some of them. Of more than 70,000 clones in the sample, around 96% were seen once. Corrective heart surgery yielded resections, and these provided the thymus tissue. Sequences were obtained from thymus tissue. The receptors were gathered from a boy under two years old with a congenital heart defect but otherwise immunologically healthy.

The chain is built from TRBV5-1 and TRBJ2-7; D may be TRBD1 (6 bases). The CDR3 extends over 15 amino acids. V was pared by 0 bases and J by 3 bases, with 13 bases between. In germline, CDR1 is SGHRS, CDR2 YFSETQ. The CDR3: CASSLAGADFYEQYF. As DNA, the CDR3 is TGCGCCAGCAGCTTGGCAGGGGCTGACTTCTACGAGCAGTACTTC.

This chain uses TRBV7-2 with TRBJ2-3; 7 positions match TRBD1. Per germline, CDR1 SGHTA and CDR2 FQGNSA. The CDR3 consists of 14 residues. The V gene end was trimmed by 3 bases and the J gene end by 4 bases; junction bases not matched to a gene: 4. In nucleotides, the CDR3 is TGTGCCAGCAGCTTTGACAGGGTGGCAGATACGCAGTATTTT. Translated, it gives CASSFDRVADTQYF.

The chain has TRBV6-1 and TRBJ1-3, with a possible D match to TRBD1 (6 bases). There are 15 residues in the CDR3. CDR1 MNHNS and CDR2 SASEGT come from the germline V gene. V dropped 4 bases and J dropped 9 bases, with 19 bases sitting between them. CDR3 amino acids: CASSGLTGQEGTIYF. The CDR3 DNA follows: TGTGCCAGCAGTGGGTTGACAGGTCAAGAAGGCACCATATATTTT.

This chain uses TRBV13 with TRBJ2-3; tentative D call: TRBD2 (6 bases). This CDR3 spans 13 amino acids. CDR1 PRHDT and CDR2 FYEKMQ come from the germline V gene (reference sequence). Trimming shortened V by 8 bases and J by 10 bases, and 19 bases separated the two germline ends. CDR3 loop: CASRPAGRFAQYF. CDR3 in DNA: TGTGCCAGCCGACCGGCGGGGCGGTTTGCGCAGTATTTT.

This chain links TRBV7-6 with TRBJ2-1, with 10 bases that match TRBD2. The CDR3 has 16 amino acids. V lost 0 bases to trimming and J lost 5 bases; unmatched junction nucleotides: 4. Germline values: CDR1 SGHVS, CDR2 FNYEAQ. CDR3 region: CASSLASGGPHNEQFF. Written as DNA, the CDR3 is TGTGCCAGCAGCTTAGCTAGCGGGGGGCCCCACAATGAGCAGTTCTTC.

This chain uses TRBV27 with TRBJ1-4, with D unresolved. V dropped 10 bases and J dropped 0 bases, with 12 bases sitting between them. Germline V gene sequence: CDR1 MNHEY, CDR2 SMNVEV (reference sequence). The CDR3 consists of 14 residues. CDR3 sequence (DNA): TGTGCCACCTCCGGACGTGCAACTAATGAAAAACTGTTTTTT. This codes for CATSGRATNEKLFF. The entire variable domain, with the rest obtained from reference TRBV27 and TRBJ1-4, is as follows: EAQVTQNPRYLITVTGKKLTVTCSQNMNHEYMSWYRQDPGLGLRQIYYSMNVEVTDKGDVPEGYKVSRKEKRNFPLILESPSPNQTSLYFCATSGRATNEKLFFGSGTQLSVL.

The genes are TRBV7-8 and TRBJ1-2, with D hard to call. CDR3 length: 13 residues. CDR1 and CDR2 (germline): SGHVS, FQNEAQ. V gave up 0 bases and J gave up 5 bases, with 7 bases separating them. The CDR3 DNA sequence: TGTGCCAGCAGCTTAGCCCTCAGATATGGCTACACCTTC. Its translation is CASSLALRYGYTF.

The V call is TRBV7-9, the J call TRBJ2-1, with D tentatively TRBD1 or TRBD2 (5 bases each). The CDR3 spans 13 residues. V was trimmed by 8 bases and J by 8 bases, leaving 16 bases between them. The germline gives CDR1 SEHNR, CDR2 FQNEAQ (reference sequence). The CDR3 here is CASPGPPGHEQFF. The CDR3 DNA is TGTGCCAGCCCGGGCCCCCCGGGACATGAGCAGTTCTTC.

The CDR3 is CASSESLGQMNTEAFF. CDR3 sequence (DNA): TGTGCCAGCAGTGAATCGCTAGGACAGATGAACACTGAAGCTTTCTTT. V gene TRBV25-1 combines with J gene TRBJ1-1; maybe TRBD1 (6 bases). The length of the CDR3 is 16 residues. The V end was cut by 1 base, the J end by 0 bases, with 12 bases between. Germline V gene lookup returns CDR1 MGHDK and CDR2 SYGVNS. The complete variable domain, with remaining parts taken from reference TRBV25-1 and TRBJ1-1, reads EADIYQTPRYLVIGTGKKITLECSQTMGHDKMYWYQQDPGMELHLIHYSYGVNSTEKGDLSSESTVSRIRTEHFPLTLESARPSHTSQYLCASSESLGQMNTEAFFGQGTRLTVV.

The gene calls are TRBV15 and TRBJ2-3; D gene uncertain. The germline V and J ends were trimmed by 0 bases and 0 bases, with 16 bases remaining between them. CDR3 length: 18 amino acids. CDR1 is LNHNV, CDR2 YYDKDF, per germline (reference sequence). CDR3 sequence reads: CATSRDNVRSRSTDTQYF. The DNA for the CDR3 is TGTGCCACCAGCAGAGATAACGTCCGCAGCAGAAGCACAGATACGCAGTATTTT.

The chain recombines TRBV28 with TRBJ2-5, with 10 bases fitting TRBD1. The CDR3 extends over 15 amino acids. The ends lost 7 bases at V and 4 bases at J; junction bases unmatched: 9. CDR1 is MDHEN, CDR2 SYDVKM, per germline. The DNA for the CDR3 is TGTGCCAGCAACGATTCGACAGGGGGCCGAGAGACCCAGTACTTC. It codes for CASNDSTGGRETQYF.

The chain joins TRBV28 to TRBJ2-2, with 7 bases fitting TRBD1. The trim removed 5 bases at V and 4 bases at J, leaving 4 bases unmatched. The CDR3 length is 14 residues. Germline CDR1 and CDR2: MDHEN and SYDVKM. The CDR3 protein is CASSRTGATGELFF. Written as DNA, the CDR3 is TGTGCCAGCAGTCGGACAGGAGCCACCGGGGAGCTGTTTTTT. Using reference TRBV28 and TRBJ2-2 for the parts outside the CDR3, the full variable domain is DVKVTQSSRYLVKRTGEKVFLECVQDMDHENMFWYRQDPGLGLRLIYFSYDVKMKEKGDIPEGYSVSREKKERFSLILESASTNQTSMYLCASSRTGATGELFFGEGSRLTVL.

The chain uses TRBV4-1 and TRBJ1-5; 9 nucleotides line up with TRBD1. This CDR3 has 18 residues. V shed 0 bases and J 2 bases; nucleotides not matched to a gene: 8. The V gene's germline CDR1 is MGHRA and CDR2 YSYEKL. CDR3 loop: CASSQDRDRVRGNQPQHF. CDR3 sequence (DNA): TGCGCCAGCAGCCAAGACAGGGACAGGGTGAGGGGCAATCAGCCCCAGCATTTT.

The chain joins TRBV7-8 to TRBJ1-2; D possibly corresponds to TRBD1 (5 bases). The length of the CDR3 is 13 residues. V gave up 5 bases and J gave up 6 bases, with 13 bases separating them. Per germline, CDR1 SGHVS and CDR2 FQNEAQ. The CDR3 nucleotides are TGTGCCAGCAGCCCCACAGGAATTGATGGCTACACCTTC. Protein: CASSPTGIDGYTF.

This sequence joins TRBV5-6 and TRBJ2-7, with D hard to call. V lost 7 bases and J lost 9, with 11 bases in between. Germline V gives CDR1 SGHDT, CDR2 YYEEEE. The CDR3 has 10 residues. CDR3 sequence: CASGRRGQYF. DNA for the CDR3: TGTGCCAGCGGGCGTCGCGGGCAGTACTTC.

The chain employs TRBV15 and TRBJ1-3; D is unclear. With 3 bases removed from V and 0 bases from J, the gap between germline ends came to 21 bases. Germline V CDR1 and CDR2: LNHNV, YYDKDF (reference sequence). This CDR3 region has 19 residues. The CDR3 here is CATSSTGPLIHFSGNTIYF. CDR3 in DNA: TGTGCCACCAGCAGTACCGGGCCCCTTATTCACTTCTCTGGAAACACCATATATTTT.

The gene calls are TRBV19 and TRBJ1-5, with 8 nucleotides matching TRBD1. The CDR3 spans 19 residues. Losses at the gene ends were 4 bases for V and 6 bases for J; bases not matched to a gene: 20. Germline assignment: CDR1 LNHDA and CDR2 SQIVND (reference sequence). CDR3 protein: CASSTRTLDRVWIGQPQHF. Here the CDR3 DNA reads TGTGCCAGTAGTACGCGAACGCTGGACAGGGTATGGATTGGTCAGCCCCAGCATTTT. The entire variable domain, with the rest obtained from reference TRBV19 and TRBJ1-5, is as follows: DGGITQSPKYLFRKEGQNVTLSCEQNLNHDAMYWYRQDPGQGLRLIYYSQIVNDFQKGDIAEGYSVSREKKESFPLTVTSAQKNPTAFYLCASSTRTLDRVWIGQPQHFGDGTRLSIL.

This clone was observed once. The chain is built from TRBV11-2 and TRBJ2-3; possibly TRBD2 for D (5 bases). This CDR3 comprises 14 residues. Germline assignment: CDR1 SGHAT and CDR2 FQNNGV. The V end was cut by 5 bases, the J end by 6 bases, with 15 bases between. The chain's CDR3 is CASSPRTGKDTQYF. CDR3 bases: TGTGCCAGCAGCCCCAGGACGGGGAAGGATACGCAGTATTTT.

The J gene is TRBJ2-7, the V gene TRBV11-2; D is undetermined. V was clipped by 0 bases and J by 8 bases, with 8 bases between them. Germline lookup yields CDR1 SGHAT and CDR2 FQNNGV. This CDR3 comprises 12 residues. The CDR3 loop reads CASSLDPGKQYF. The CDR3 nucleotides are TGTGCCAGCAGCTTAGACCCCGGCAAGCAGTACTTC. The variable domain in full, completed from reference TRBV11-2 and TRBJ2-7, reads EAGVAQSPRYKIIEKRQSVAFWCNPISGHATLYWYQQILGQGPKLLIQFQNNGVVDDSQLPKDRFSAERLKGVDSTLKIQPAKLEDSAVYLCASSLDPGKQYFGPGTRLTVT.

The chain carries TRBV10-1 and TRBJ2-7, with 8 bases matching TRBD1. This CDR3 spans 15 amino acids. V lost 3 bases, J lost 0 bases, and 4 bases stayed unmatched. CDR1 is WNHNN and CDR2 is SYGVQD in the germline V gene (reference sequence). The CDR3 here is CASSERQGISYEQYF. The CDR3 DNA sequence: TGCGCCAGCAGTGAAAGACAGGGGATCTCCTACGAGCAGTACTTC.